Each of the 29 T cell receptor beta chains below was sequenced from the same sample in a study of T cells in women clearing cervical HPV infection. Data came from immunoSEQ multiplex PCR; TCRdb stores just in-frame clones and leaves some out. The sample's table shows over 15,000 clones. The source material was blood buffy coat. The source of these receptors is a woman between 18 and 69 years old with a cervical HPV16 infection that either progressed to CIN3+ or cleared (not recorded which).

Points on this clone: The CDR3 goes on 3 residues after the read ends, and that part is filled in from the germline J gene. Other DNA variants within this sample encode the same CDR3. The chain combines TRBV18 with TRBJ1-2; possibly TRBD1 for D (5 bases). The CDR3 is 13 amino acids. Germline CDR1 and CDR2: KGHSH and LQKENI. Here the CDR3 reads CASSPDSYNDYTF. CDR3 DNA (partial): TGTGCCAGCTCGCCAGACAGCTACAATGAC. Looking up the rest from reference TRBV18 and TRBJ1-2 gives the full variable domain: NAGVMQNPRHLVRRRGQEARLRCSPMKGHSHVYWYRQLPEEGLKFMVYLQKENIIDESGMPKERFSAEFPKEGPSILRIQQVVRGDSAAYFCASSPDSYNDYTFGSGTRLTVV.

About this clone itself: The read stops 3 residues short of the end of the CDR3; the missing end is completed from the germline J gene. The chain recombines TRBV2 with TRBJ2-4, with D possibly TRBD1 on 5 matching bases. V lost 7 bases and J lost 3, with 16 bases in between. In germline, CDR1 is SNHLY, CDR2 FYNNEI. This CDR3 is built from 15 residues. CDR3 region: CASKDEGVGKNIQYF. Partial CDR3 DNA: TGTGCCAGCAAGGATGAAGGGGTCGGCAAAAACATT.

Details on this clone: The CDR3 extends 3 residues past the end of the read, so its final part is completed from the germline J gene. The chain is built from TRBV11-2 and TRBJ2-7; the D gene could be TRBD1 or TRBD2 (5 bases each). The V and J ends lost 0 bases and 4 bases respectively, with 13 bases between them. The CDR3 totals 15 residues. Germline V gene sequence: CDR1 SGHAT, CDR2 FQNNGV. Incomplete CDR3 DNA: TGTGCCAGCAGCTTAGATCAGGGCGAGGGGTACGAG. Protein: CASSLDQGEGYE. The whole CDR3 is CASSLDQGEGYEQYF.

As for this clone: The CDR3 is cut off 3 residues early in the read; its end comes from the germline J gene. V and J are TRBV7-2 and TRBJ2-7; 8 nucleotides align to TRBD1. The V and J ends lost 2 bases and 5 bases, in that order; junction bases with no gene match: 5. This CDR3 spans 14 amino acids. Germline V gene sequence: CDR1 SGHTA, CDR2 FQGNSA. The CDR3 protein is CASSLWGQDHEQYF. CDR3 DNA, as far as it was read: TGTGCCAGCAGCTTATGGGGACAGGACCACGAG.

As for this clone: The read finishes 3 residues shy of the CDR3 end, and the germline J gene is used to complete it. The chain joins TRBV10-2 to TRBJ2-4; maybe TRBD2 (5 bases). Germline assignment: CDR1 WSHSY and CDR2 SAAADI. This CDR3 has 13 residues. With 6 bases removed from V and 1 base from J, the gap between germline ends came to 7 bases. CDR3 bases read: TGCGCCAGCAGAAGCGGTGCCAAAAACATT. Protein sequence: CASRSGAKNI. The full-length CDR3 reads as CASRSGAKNIQYF.

In regard to this clone: The read ends 3 residues shy of where the CDR3 ends; the end is completed using the germline J gene. The chain has TRBV7-9 and TRBJ1-2; a weak D match, TRBD1 (5 bases). V was cut by 2 bases and J by 2 bases, with 9 bases left in between. The CDR3 contains 14 residues. Germline CDR1 reads SEHNR; CDR2 reads FQNEAQ (reference sequence). The CDR3 loop is CASSLSGSNYGYTF. The CDR3 DNA, read in part, is TGTGCCAGCAGCTTATCAGGGTCCAACTATGGC.

The CDR3 reads CASSPRTGAYDYTF. The sequenced part of the CDR3 DNA is TGTGCCAGTAGTCCACGGACAGGGGCCTACGAC. The J gene is TRBJ1-2, the V gene TRBV19; the match to TRBD1 covers 9 bases. The CDR3 extends 3 residues past the end of the read, so its final part is completed from the germline J gene. This CDR3 has 14 amino acids. From germline, CDR1 is LNHDA and CDR2 SQIVND (reference sequence).

As concerns this clone: The DNA ends 3 residues before the CDR3 does, and the rest of the CDR3 is filled in from the germline J gene. V gene TRBV10-3 combines with J gene TRBJ1-2; 8 bases align to TRBD1. The germline V gene encodes CDR1 ENHRY and CDR2 SYGVKD. The CDR3 length is 12 residues. The covered CDR3 bases are TGTGCCATCAGTGGGACAGGGTACGAC. It codes for CAISGTGYD. The whole CDR3 is CAISGTGYDYTF.

This CDR3 reads CASSFRDTVGPQYF. The covered CDR3 bases are TGTGCCAGCAGTTTCCGGGACACGGTAGGGCCT. The chain employs TRBV12-3 or TRBV12-4 and TRBJ2-4; tentatively, D is TRBD1 (6 bases). The CDR3 end falls 3 residues outside the read, so it is completed with the germline J gene. The CDR3 length is 14 residues.

Comment on this clone: The CDR3 end falls 3 residues outside the read, so it is completed with the germline J gene. In the same sample, other DNA sequences code for this CDR3. This sequence joins TRBV30 and TRBJ1-4, with no clear D. Germline V gene data show CDR1 as GTSNPN and CDR2 as SVGIG (reference sequence). This CDR3 has 12 amino acids. V was shortened by 0 bases and J by 8 bases, with 7 bases between the two germline ends. The CDR3 sequence: CAWSVLREKLFF. The sequenced part of the CDR3 DNA is TGTGCCTGGAGTGTTTTAAGGGAAAAA.

On this clone: The sequenced fragment ends 3 residues before the CDR3 boundary, so the rest is inferred from the germline J gene. The chain is built from TRBV5-5 and TRBJ1-1; TRBD1 is a possible D gene (5 bases). Germline V gives CDR1 SGHKS, CDR2 YYEKEE (reference sequence). The CDR3 is made up of 11 amino acids. The DNA read from the CDR3 is TGTGCCAGCAGCTTACCAGGGGAA. Translated, it gives CASSLPGE. The CDR3 in full is CASSLPGEAFF.

Worth noting for this clone: The read halts 3 residues ahead of the CDR3 end, with the missing end drawn from the germline J gene. The genes are TRBV19 and TRBJ2-5; 8 bases line up with TRBD1. Per the germline V gene, CDR1 is LNHDA and CDR2 is SQIVND (reference sequence). This CDR3 is 15 amino acids long. With V trimmed by 5 bases and J by 2 bases, 7 bases remained unmatched. Partial CDR3 DNA: TGTGCCAGTAGTGCCCCCGGACAGGGTCAAGAGACC. Amino acid sequence: CASSAPGQGQET. The entire CDR3 is CASSAPGQGQETQYF.

On this clone: From the germline J gene comes the end of the CDR3, since the read stops 3 residues before it. This chain connects TRBV20-1 to TRBJ1-4; tentative D call: TRBD1 (6 bases). Per the germline V gene, CDR1 is DFQATT and CDR2 is SNEGSKA (reference sequence). The ends were cut back, 3 bases at V and 6 bases at J, with 14 bases in the middle. The CDR3 runs 14 residues. CDR3: CSARWQGRDEKLFF. CDR3 bases read: TGCAGTGCTAGGTGGCAGGGGAGAGATGAAAAA.

In regard to this clone: Read sequence stops 3 residues before the CDR3 end, and the germline J gene provides the missing end. This chain connects TRBV7-6 to TRBJ1-1; D call uncertain. The germline V gene has CDR1 SGHVS and CDR2 FNYEAQ. V dropped 2 bases and J dropped 0 bases, with 16 bases sitting between them. This CDR3 has 17 amino acids. CDR3 DNA, as far as it was read: TGTGCCAGCAGCTTAACCCGGATTACGCGGCTGAACACTGAA. This codes for CASSLTRITRLNTE. The entire CDR3 reads CASSLTRITRLNTEAFF.

Turning to this clone: The CDR3 extends 3 residues past the end of the read, so its final part is completed from the germline J gene. V and J are TRBV19 and TRBJ1-2; 8 bases line up with TRBD1. The CDR3 is 15 amino acids. Germline CDR1 LNHDA, CDR2 SQIVND (reference sequence). The CDR3 here is CASSIQQGGALNYTF. Incomplete CDR3 DNA: TGTGCCAGTAGTATTCAACAGGGGGGGGCCCTCAAC.

Remarks on this clone: The read falls 3 residues short of the CDR3 end, and the missing part is taken from the germline J gene. This chain joins TRBV2 and TRBJ2-7; the match to TRBD2 covers 9 bases. This CDR3 is 15 amino acids long. Germline loops: CDR1 SNHLY, CDR2 FYNNEI. V dropped 7 bases and J dropped 1; count of bases not matched to a gene: 8. The DNA read from the CDR3 is TGTGCCAGCATTCAGAGCGGGGGGCAATCCTACGAG. This gives the protein CASIQSGGQSYE. The complete CDR3 reads CASIQSGGQSYEQYF.

For this clone: Read coverage stops 3 residues before the CDR3 terminus; the germline J gene supplies the remainder. The rearrangement joins TRBV30 to TRBJ2-2, with 8 nucleotides matching TRBD1. CDR3 length: 16 residues. Per the germline V gene, CDR1 is GTSNPN and CDR2 is SVGIG (reference sequence). The CDR3 sequence: CAWRTGTGATNEKLFF. CDR3 DNA, as far as it was read: TGTGCCTGGAGAACCGGGACAGGCGCAACTAATGAAAAG.

To note about this clone: The read ends 3 residues early relative to the CDR3; the germline J gene fills the gap. V is TRBV10-3 and J is TRBJ1-1, with 9 positions matching TRBD1. Germline CDR1 is ENHRY and CDR2 is SYGVKD. The V segment lost 7 bases and the J segment 2 bases; nucleotides outside the gene matches: 2. CDR3 length: 13 residues. The CDR3: CAIKGQGNTEAFF. The sequenced CDR3 bases are TGTGCCATCAAGGGACAGGGTAACACTGAA.

The part of the CDR3 DNA that was read is TGTGCCAGCGGCAGGCAAGAGACC. This translates into CASGRQET. The entire CDR3 sequence reads CASGRQETQYF. This rearrangement joins TRBV2 to TRBJ2-5, with no clear D. Coverage ceases 3 residues before the CDR3 finishes, and the germline J gene fills in the end. This CDR3 comprises 11 residues. Trimming stripped 8 bases from V and 2 bases from J, with 6 bases between. CDR1 is SNHLY, CDR2 FYNNEI, per germline.

Notes on this clone: The read is 3 residues too short to cover the CDR3 end, so that end is filled in from the germline J gene. The chain employs TRBV7-9 and TRBJ1-4, with D possibly TRBD1 on 5 matching bases. The CDR3 loop spans 15 amino acids. Germline V CDR1 and CDR2: SEHNR, FQNEAQ (reference sequence). The CDR3 sequence: CASSFARDGQSPLFF. The CDR3 bases that were read are TGTGCCAGCAGCTTTGCCAGGGATGGGCAATCACCA.

On this clone: The read finishes 3 residues shy of the CDR3 end, and the germline J gene is used to complete it. The chain joins TRBV28 to TRBJ2-3; D remains ambiguous. In germline, CDR1 is MDHEN, CDR2 SYDVKM. V shed 4 bases and J shed 2 bases, with 13 bases lying between them. CDR3 size: 15 residues. The CDR3: CASSSGSLLTDTQYF. The DNA read from the CDR3 is TGTGCCAGCAGTTCAGGAAGTCTCCTCACAGATACG.

This clone shows up as medium-sized (0.01 to 0.1%) by frequency. The read finishes 3 residues shy of the CDR3 end, and the germline J gene is used to complete it. The genes are TRBV20-1 and TRBJ1-2; TRBD1 matches at 9 bases. CDR3 length: 13 amino acids. In germline, CDR1 is DFQATT, CDR2 SNEGSKA (reference sequence). The CDR3 loop reads CSGMKGQGRDYTF. The sequenced CDR3 bases are TGCAGTGGCATGAAAGGACAGGGGAGAGAC.

In regard to this clone: The CDR3 goes on 3 residues after the read ends, and that part is filled in from the germline J gene. The V call is TRBV6-2 or TRBV6-3, the J call TRBJ1-2, with TRBD1 matching 8 bases. Germline CDR1 is MNHEY and CDR2 is SVGEGT. This CDR3 spans 14 amino acids. CDR3 DNA (partial): TGTGCCAGCAGCCCAGGACAGGGCACAGATACC. Protein sequence: CASSPGQGTDT. In full, the CDR3 reads CASSPGQGTDTYTF.

Remarks on this clone: The CDR3 extends 3 residues past the end of the read, so its final part is completed from the germline J gene. The V and J genes are TRBV11-3 and TRBJ2-1; possibly TRBD1 for D (7 bases). There are 13 residues in the CDR3. V was cut by 5 bases and J by 7 bases, with 12 bases left in between. Germline CDR1 and CDR2: SGHNT and YENEEA. CDR3 sequence reads: CASSRGTENEQFF. CDR3 DNA, as far as it was read: TGTGCCAGCAGCCGCGGGACAGAAAATGAG.

As concerns this clone: Coverage ceases 3 residues before the CDR3 finishes, and the germline J gene fills in the end. The rearrangement uses TRBV30 and TRBJ2-5; TRBD1 matches 7 bases. This CDR3 region has 13 residues. Germline lookup yields CDR1 GTSNPN and CDR2 SVGIG (reference sequence). Trimming removed 4 bases from V and 4 bases from J; junction bases left unmatched: 6. The CDR3 sequence: CAWNTRGRETQYF. The part of the CDR3 DNA that was read is TGTGCCTGGAATACCAGGGGGAGAGAGACC.

With regard to this clone: The read terminates 3 residues before the CDR3 end, so the remaining end is supplied by the germline J gene. This chain links TRBV29-1 with TRBJ2-1; 11 bases line up with TRBD2. Per germline, CDR1 SQVTM and CDR2 ANQGSEA. J was trimmed by 4 bases and V by 4 bases; bases with no gene match: 6. The CDR3 is made up of 15 amino acids. The CDR3 here is CSVASGTSGYNEQFF. CDR3 DNA (partial): TGCAGCGTTGCCTCCGGGACTAGCGGATACAATGAG.

Comment on this clone: The CDR3 end is not reached by the read, which stops 3 residues before it; the germline J gene fills it in. The chain links TRBV5-4 to TRBJ2-1; 8 bases align to TRBD2. J gave up 8 bases and V 0 bases, and 7 bases lay outside the gene matches. The length of the CDR3 is 15 residues. Germline loops: CDR1 SGHNT, CDR2 YYREEE (reference sequence). The sequenced part of the CDR3 DNA is TGTGCCAGCAGCTTGGATGGGACTAGGGACGATGAG. Amino acid sequence: CASSLDGTRDDE. The CDR3, in full, reads CASSLDGTRDDEQFF.

On this clone: With the read ending 3 residues before the CDR3 end, the germline J gene is used to fill in that end. The chain joins TRBV10-3 to TRBJ2-7; D might be TRBD2 (6 bases). The V end was cut by 11 bases, the J end by 1 base, with 12 bases between. The CDR3 contains 12 residues. Germline-derived CDR1 and CDR2 are ENHRY and SYGVKD. CDR3 region: CARRLGSYEQYF. The part of the CDR3 DNA that was read is TGTGCCCGCAGACTAGGGTCCTACGAG.

With respect to this clone: The read gets to within 3 residues of the CDR3 end, and the germline J gene fills in the rest. J is TRBJ2-2 and V is TRBV2, with 10 nucleotides matching TRBD1. Germline CDR1 reads SNHLY; CDR2 reads FYNNEI. V gave up 7 bases and J gave up 5 bases; unmatched junction bases: 4. CDR3 length: 14 amino acids. The sequenced CDR3 bases are TGTGCCAGCACCCGGGACAGGGGTACCGGGGAG. This translates into CASTRDRGTGE. The full CDR3 sequence reads CASTRDRGTGELFF.